These 31 T cell receptor beta chains came from one sample sequenced in a study of early T cells in non-severe SARS-CoV-2 infection. TCRdb re-derived calls from the 5' RACE reads in MiXCR, one entry per CDR3 protein. The repertoire holds 20,000 to 25,000 distinct CDR3 sequences, about 4.4% seen once, with roughly 6.7% in the top ten. Sample: whole blood. The receptors stem from an adult who was a healthcare worker with PCR-confirmed SARS-CoV-2 infection or an uninfected control (not recorded which).

Only a few counts were recorded for this clonotype. The chain is built from TRBV14 and TRBJ2-2; a weak D match, TRBD1 (6 bases). The germline CDR1 and CDR2 sequences are SGHDN and FVKESK. The V and J ends lost 4 bases and 5 bases respectively, with 8 bases between them. The CDR3 consists of 13 residues. In nucleotides, the CDR3 is TGTGCCAGCAGCCCCACAGGGACCGGGGAGCTGTTTTTT. Its protein is CASSPTGTGELFF.

This clonotype was picked up many times. This chain joins TRBV4-1 and TRBJ2-3; D is ambiguous. Germline CDR1 is MGHRA and CDR2 is YSYEKL. The length of the CDR3 is 13 residues. The V gene lost 6 bases and the J gene lost 4 bases, with 11 bases spanning the gap. The CDR3 here is CASSPTFSDTQYF. The CDR3 DNA is TGCGCCAGCAGTCCTACCTTTTCAGATACGCAGTATTTT.

This clonotype was counted at least ten times. The chain links TRBV21-1 to TRBJ1-2; TRBD1, the table's D call, was not compared with the DNA. TRBV21-1 is described as a pseudogene. CDR3 length equals 14 residues. The CDR3 DNA is TGTGCCAGCAGCAAAGGACAGAGTAACTATGGCTACACCTTC. Translation: CASSKGQSNYGYTF.

The CDR3 is CASTPIGSEKLFF. As DNA, the CDR3 is TGTGCCAGCACCCCCATCGGGAGTGAAAAACTGTTTTTT. This chain links TRBV7-9 with TRBJ1-4, with no clear D. The V and J ends lost 7 bases and 7 bases respectively, with 13 bases between them. Looked up from germline, CDR1 is SEHNR and CDR2 is FQNEAQ (reference sequence). This CDR3 has 13 amino acids.

This clonotype was detected many times. The chain joins TRBV19 to TRBJ1-5; the D gene is possibly TRBD1 (5 bases). The V and J ends lost 3 bases and 3 bases respectively, with 12 bases between them. The CDR3 is made up of 15 amino acids. CDR1 and CDR2 from the germline V gene are LNHDA and SQIVND (reference sequence). The CDR3 spells CASSILGRDNQPQHF. The CDR3 DNA is TGTGCCAGTAGTATTTTGGGCAGGGACAATCAGCCCCAGCATTTT.

This clonotype appeared a few times. This chain joins TRBV7-8 and TRBJ1-6; no clear D. This CDR3 is 14 amino acids long. Germline CDR1 reads SGHVS; CDR2 reads FQNEAQ. V lost 2 bases, J lost 8 bases, and 10 bases lay in between. CDR3 nucleotides: TGTGCCAGCAGCTTAAGGGCAGAACATTCACCCCTCCACTTT. This codes for CASSLRAEHSPLHF.

The chain employs TRBV5-5 and TRBJ1-1, with D perhaps matching TRBD1 (6 bases). Trimming cost V 2 bases and J 7 bases, with 15 bases left between them. CDR1 is SGHKS and CDR2 is YYEKEE in the germline V gene (reference sequence). The CDR3 covers 14 residues. DNA for the CDR3: TGTGCCAGCAGCTTTTCGGGGGCGGATGATGAAGCTTTCTTT. Its protein product is CASSFSGADDEAFF.

This clonotype was detected a few times. The V call is TRBV20-1, the J call TRBJ2-3; D unresolved. The CDR3 totals 14 residues. With 6 bases removed from V and 5 bases from J, the gap between germline ends came to 18 bases. Germline V CDR1 and CDR2: DFQATT, SNEGSKA (reference sequence). The CDR3 here is CSAFYGGGRDTQYF. The CDR3 region has the DNA TGCAGTGCCTTCTACGGTGGTGGGCGAGATACGCAGTATTTT.

V usage is TRBV2 and J usage is TRBJ1-4, with D perhaps TRBD1 (5 bases). Trimming stripped 7 bases from V and 7 bases from J, with 16 bases between. The V gene's germline CDR1 is SNHLY and CDR2 FYNNEI. This CDR3 is built from 14 residues. The CDR3, as DNA: TGTGCCAGCATCCTGGAAGGGGCTGGTGAAAAACTGTTTTTT. It encodes CASILEGAGEKLFF.

This clonotype appeared many times. The chain links TRBV7-2 to TRBJ2-7; TRBD2 aligns across 8 bases. Per the germline V gene, CDR1 is SGHTA and CDR2 is FQGNSA. CDR3 size: 13 residues. With 4 bases clipped from V and 6 bases from J, the junction kept 5 bases outside the gene matches. CDR3 sequence reads: CASSSSGGFEQYF. CDR3 bases: TGTGCCAGCAGCTCCTCGGGAGGGTTCGAGCAGTACTTC. Based on the CDR3 plus reference TRBV7-2 and TRBJ2-7, the full variable domain is GAGVSQSPSNKVTEKGKDVELRCDPISGHTALYWYRQSLGQGLEFLIYFQGNSAPDKSGLPSDRFSAERTGGSVSTLTIQRTQQEDSAVYLCASSSSGGFEQYFGPGTRLTVT.

At least ten counts were recorded for this clonotype. This chain joins TRBV7-9 and TRBJ1-5, with D tentatively TRBD1 (6 bases). This CDR3 is 15 amino acids long. CDR1 SEHNR and CDR2 FQNEAQ come from the germline V gene (reference sequence). Trimming took 1 base from V and 1 from J, leaving 8 bases between them. The CDR3 loop reads CASSLGGLSNQPQHF. CDR3 in DNA: TGTGCCAGCAGCTTAGGGGGGCTAAGCAATCAGCCCCAGCATTTT.

This clonotype was observed a few times. The V call is TRBV19, the J call TRBJ2-3; D gene uncertain. Germline V gene sequence: CDR1 LNHDA, CDR2 SQIVND (reference sequence). Trimming shortened V by 0 bases and J by 10 bases, and 11 bases separated the two germline ends. CDR3 length: 13 amino acids. CDR3 protein: CASSIDAPRPQYF. DNA for the CDR3: TGTGCCAGTAGTATAGACGCTCCCCGCCCGCAGTATTTT.

This clonotype was seen repeatedly, ten times or more. The chain carries TRBV21-1 and TRBJ1-2; the table's D call TRBD1 went unverified against the DNA. TRBV21-1 is classified as a pseudogene. This CDR3 is built from 16 residues. CDR3 DNA sequence: TGTGCCAGCAGCAGGCTTTACCGCCCGTGGGGGTATGGCTACACCTTC. Its protein is CASSRLYRPWGYGYTF.

This clonotype came up many times. The chain couples TRBV2 to TRBJ1-6; D is undetermined. Trimming cost V 4 bases and J 10 bases, with 14 bases left between them. This CDR3 is built from 14 residues. Looked up from germline, CDR1 is SNHLY and CDR2 is FYNNEI. This chain's CDR3 is CASSGPLKVSPLHF. Here the CDR3 DNA reads TGTGCCAGCAGTGGACCCCTGAAGGTGTCACCCCTCCACTTT. The variable domain in full, with the rest retrieved from reference TRBV2 and TRBJ1-6, is EPEVTQTPSHQVTQMGQEVILRCVPISNHLYFYWYRQILGQKVEFLVSFYNNEISEKSEIFDDQFSVERPDGSNFTLKIRSTKLEDSAMYFCASSGPLKVSPLHFGNGTRLTVT.

This clonotype was seen many times. This chain links TRBV12-3 or TRBV12-4 with TRBJ1-1; D is possibly TRBD1 (5 bases). This CDR3 has 15 amino acids. The V end lost 6 bases, the J end lost 7 bases, and 21 bases lay between the germline ends. As DNA, the CDR3 is TGTGCCAGCAGCCGCCGGACAAAGGGCGCGGATGAAGCTTTCTTT. Amino acids: CASSRRTKGADEAFF.

This clonotype appeared many times. The chain employs TRBV6-5 and TRBJ1-1; no reliable D call. V gave up 2 bases and J gave up 4 bases, with 14 bases separating them. The CDR3 has 15 amino acids. The germline V gene has CDR1 MNHEY and CDR2 SVGAGI. CDR3 protein: CASSYDEGVGTEAFF. The CDR3 DNA reads as TGTGCCAGCAGTTACGACGAGGGAGTGGGCACTGAAGCTTTCTTT.

The table lists this clonotype with many counts. The chain recombines TRBV28 with TRBJ1-5, with a weak D call TRBD1 (6 bases). The CDR3 has 14 residues. Germline loops: CDR1 MDHEN, CDR2 SYDVKM. Trimming removed 4 bases from V and 7 bases from J, with 14 bases in between. The CDR3: CASSSPGVRQPQHF. DNA for the CDR3: TGTGCCAGCAGTTCACCAGGGGTAAGGCAGCCCCAGCATTTT. The entire variable domain, with the rest obtained from reference TRBV28 and TRBJ1-5, is as follows: DVKVTQSSRYLVKRTGEKVFLECVQDMDHENMFWYRQDPGLGLRLIYFSYDVKMKEKGDIPEGYSVSREKKERFSLILESASTNQTSMYLCASSSPGVRQPQHFGDGTRLSIL.

This clonotype appeared a few times. Written as DNA, the CDR3 is TGTGCCAGCAGCTTCGGGATAGTTCCTAGTACGCAGTATTTT. Protein product: CASSFGIVPSTQYF. The gene calls are TRBV11-2 and TRBJ2-3; perhaps TRBD2 as D (5 bases). V lost 3 bases, J lost 8 bases, and 15 bases lay in between. The CDR3 is 14 amino acids. CDR1 is SGHAT, CDR2 FQNNGV, per germline.

The genes are TRBV20-1 and TRBJ1-1; maybe TRBD1 (6 bases). CDR3 length equals 15 residues. Trimming removed 0 bases at V and 1 base at J, with 12 bases between. Germline V gene data show CDR1 as DFQATT and CDR2 as SNEGSKA (reference sequence). The CDR3 sequence: CSARDGETGNTEAFF. CDR3 nucleotides: TGCAGTGCTAGAGATGGGGAGACAGGGAACACTGAAGCTTTCTTT.

This clonotype has ten or more counts. This chain uses TRBV20-1 with TRBJ2-3, with 8 bases matching TRBD2. Germline V gene sequence: CDR1 DFQATT, CDR2 SNEGSKA (reference sequence). V trimming: 2 bases; J trimming: 2 bases; junction bases outside the gene matches: 3. CDR3 length equals 14 residues. CDR3 DNA: TGCAGTGCTAGACTAGCGGGTAACACAGATACGCAGTATTTT. As protein: CSARLAGNTDTQYF.

This clonotype was seen at least ten times. The CDR3 region is CSAQPQLAKNIQYF. The CDR3 DNA sequence: TGCAGTGCGCAACCACAACTGGCCAAAAACATTCAGTACTTC. The chain couples TRBV20-1 to TRBJ2-4; D unclear. Germline CDR1 DFQATT, CDR2 SNEGSKA (reference sequence). The CDR3 runs to 14 residues. V lost 6 bases and J 1 base, leaving 13 bases between the germline ends.

This clonotype was counted a few times. This chain connects TRBV7-6 to TRBJ2-7; 10 bases map to TRBD1. With 1 base clipped from V and 0 bases from J, the junction kept 3 bases outside the gene matches. CDR3 length equals 16 residues. The germline CDR1 and CDR2 sequences are SGHVS and FNYEAQ. The CDR3 nucleotides read TGTGCCAGCAGCTTAGGGGGACAGGGGAGCTCCTACGAGCAGTACTTC. It encodes CASSLGGQGSSYEQYF.

This clonotype was observed at least ten times. The chain links TRBV7-6 to TRBJ1-5; the D is unclear. Germline values: CDR1 SGHVS, CDR2 FNYEAQ. With 6 bases removed from V and 5 bases from J, the gap between germline ends came to 11 bases. The length of the CDR3 is 13 residues. DNA for the CDR3: TGTGCCAGCAGTTTGGTACGGGATCAGCCCCAGCATTTT. Protein product: CASSLVRDQPQHF.

This chain links TRBV7-9 with TRBJ2-1; the match to TRBD2 covers 9 bases. CDR3 length equals 17 residues. With V trimmed by 5 bases and J by 3 bases, 11 bases remained unmatched. Germline V gene lookup returns CDR1 SEHNR and CDR2 FQNEAQ (reference sequence). In DNA, the CDR3 is TGTGCCAGCAGCCTAAGGATGCGGGAGGGTATCTACAATGAGCAGTTCTTC. It specifies CASSLRMREGIYNEQFF. The full variable domain, in which reference TRBV7-9 and TRBJ2-1 provide the parts outside the CDR3, is DTGVSQNPRHKITKRGQNVTFRCDPISEHNRLYWYRQTLGQGPEFLTYFQNEAQLEKSRLLSDRFSAERPKGSFSTLEIQRTEQGDSAMYLCASSLRMREGIYNEQFFGPGTRLTVL.

At least ten counts were recorded for this clonotype. V and J are TRBV15 and TRBJ2-1; a weak D match, TRBD1 (6 bases). The CDR3 consists of 15 residues. Trimming removed 0 bases at V and 0 bases at J, with 6 bases between. Germline lookup yields CDR1 LNHNV and CDR2 YYDKDF (reference sequence). CDR3 residues: CATSREGASYNEQFF. CDR3 coding DNA: TGTGCCACCAGCAGAGAGGGGGCCTCCTACAATGAGCAGTTCTTC.

This clonotype came up a few times. In DNA, the CDR3 is TGCAGCGCTGGGGGAGATACGCAGTATTTT. Amino acids: CSAGGDTQYF. This rearrangement joins TRBV29-1 to TRBJ2-3; tentatively, D is TRBD1 or TRBD2 (5 bases each). The germline V gene encodes CDR1 SQVTM and CDR2 ANQGSEA. The CDR3 loop spans 10 amino acids. The ends were cut back, 7 bases at V and 5 bases at J, with 7 bases in the middle.

The sample holds a few counts of this clonotype. The chain links TRBV7-6 to TRBJ2-7, with 10 bases fitting TRBD2. The germline CDR1 and CDR2 sequences are SGHVS and FNYEAQ. CDR3 length: 14 amino acids. V shed 1 base, J shed 7 bases, and the junction held 4 bases outside the gene matches. Written as DNA, the CDR3 is TGTGCCAGCAGCTTAGTAGGAGCGGGAGGGGAGCAGTACTTC. Amino acids: CASSLVGAGGEQYF.

The sample holds a few counts of this clonotype. CDR3 protein: CASSEAGARGNQPQHF. The DNA of the CDR3 is TGTGCCAGCAGTGAGGCAGGAGCCAGAGGCAATCAGCCCCAGCATTTT. This chain joins TRBV2 and TRBJ1-5; D unresolved. The V gene lost 3 bases and the J gene lost 2 bases, with 14 bases spanning the gap. Per germline, CDR1 SNHLY and CDR2 FYNNEI. The CDR3 contains 16 residues.

This clonotype came up a few times. The J gene is TRBJ2-7, the V gene TRBV7-2; D perhaps matches TRBD2 (6 bases). Germline V gene sequence: CDR1 SGHTA, CDR2 FQGNSA. The V end was cut by 3 bases, the J end by 2 bases, with 8 bases between. This CDR3 is 13 amino acids long. CDR3 amino acids: CASSFSGPYEQYF. CDR3 nucleotides: TGTGCCAGCAGCTTTAGCGGTCCCTACGAGCAGTACTTC. The full variable domain, with the rest looked up from reference TRBV7-2 and TRBJ2-7, is GAGVSQSPSNKVTEKGKDVELRCDPISGHTALYWYRQSLGQGLEFLIYFQGNSAPDKSGLPSDRFSAERTGGSVSTLTIQRTQQEDSAVYLCASSFSGPYEQYFGPGTRLTVT.

Concerning this clonotype: This may arise from a read error, as a much more abundant clone is one base away. CDR3 loop: CASTQQQAVDNEQFF. For the CDR3, the DNA is TGTGCCAGTACACAACAGCAAGCTGTCGACAATGAGCAGTTCTTC. This chain uses TRBV19 with TRBJ2-1, with unresolved D. This CDR3 has 15 residues. In germline, CDR1 is LNHDA, CDR2 SQIVND (reference sequence). The germline V and J ends were trimmed by 7 bases and 5 bases, with 18 bases remaining between them.

This clonotype was observed a few times. The V call is TRBV2, the J call TRBJ2-2; D not certain. This CDR3 contains 15 residues. Germline V CDR1 and CDR2: SNHLY, FYNNEI. Trimming removed 1 base from V and 0 bases from J, with 6 bases in between. This CDR3 reads CASSEGNTNTGELFF. As DNA, the CDR3 is TGTGCCAGCAGTGAAGGGAACACGAACACCGGGGAGCTGTTTTTT. The full variable domain, rest sourced from reference TRBV2 and TRBJ2-2, is EPEVTQTPSHQVTQMGQEVILRCVPISNHLYFYWYRQILGQKVEFLVSFYNNEISEKSEIFDDQFSVERPDGSNFTLKIRSTKLEDSAMYFCASSEGNTNTGELFFGEGSRLTVL.